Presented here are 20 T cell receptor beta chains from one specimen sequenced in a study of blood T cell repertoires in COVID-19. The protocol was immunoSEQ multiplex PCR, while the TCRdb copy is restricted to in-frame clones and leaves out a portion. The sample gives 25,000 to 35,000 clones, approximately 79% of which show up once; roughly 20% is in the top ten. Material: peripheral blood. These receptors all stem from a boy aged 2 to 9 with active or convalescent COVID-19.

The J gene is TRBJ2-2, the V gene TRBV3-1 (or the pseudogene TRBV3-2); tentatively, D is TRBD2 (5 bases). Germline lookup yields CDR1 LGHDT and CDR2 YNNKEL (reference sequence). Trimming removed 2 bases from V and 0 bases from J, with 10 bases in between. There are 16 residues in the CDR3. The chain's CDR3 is CASSQRRVTNTGELFF. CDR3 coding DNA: TGTGCCAGCAGCCAAAGGCGGGTAACGAACACCGGGGAGCTGTTTTTT.

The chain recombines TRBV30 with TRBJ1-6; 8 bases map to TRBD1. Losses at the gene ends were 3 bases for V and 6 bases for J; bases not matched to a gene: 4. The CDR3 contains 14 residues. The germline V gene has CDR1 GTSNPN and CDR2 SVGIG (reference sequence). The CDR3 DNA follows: TGTGCCTGGAGAAGGACAGGGTCTAATTCACCCCTCCACTTT. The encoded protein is CAWRRTGSNSPLHF.

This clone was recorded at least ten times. The CDR3 is CASSLRTGPTYEQYF. The CDR3 DNA reads as TGTGCCAGCAGCTTACGGACAGGGCCTACCTACGAGCAGTACTTC. V usage is TRBV7-6 and J usage is TRBJ2-7; 8 bases line up with TRBD1. Germline CDR1 reads SGHVS; CDR2 reads FNYEAQ. This CDR3 has 15 amino acids. Trimming took 2 bases from V and 2 from J; bases not matched to a gene: 5.

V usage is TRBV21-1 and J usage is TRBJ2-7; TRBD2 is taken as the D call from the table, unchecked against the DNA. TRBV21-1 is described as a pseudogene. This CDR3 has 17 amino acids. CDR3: CASSKVGTLTSTYEQYV. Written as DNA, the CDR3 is TGTGCCAGCAGCAAAGTAGGGACTTTAACTAGCACCTACGAGCAGTACGTC.

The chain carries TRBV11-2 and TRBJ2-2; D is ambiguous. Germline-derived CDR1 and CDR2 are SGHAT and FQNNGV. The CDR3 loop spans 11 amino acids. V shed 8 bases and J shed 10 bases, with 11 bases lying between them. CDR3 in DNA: TGTGCCAGCCACCTCGGTCCGGAGCTGTTTTTT. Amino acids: CASHLGPELFF.

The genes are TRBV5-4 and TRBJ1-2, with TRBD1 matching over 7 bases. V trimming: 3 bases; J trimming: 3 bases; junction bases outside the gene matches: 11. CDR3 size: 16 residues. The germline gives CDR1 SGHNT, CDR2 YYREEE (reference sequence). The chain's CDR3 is CASSSAYRTGDYGYTF. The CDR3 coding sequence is TGTGCCAGCAGCTCCGCATATAGAACAGGGGACTATGGCTACACCTTC.

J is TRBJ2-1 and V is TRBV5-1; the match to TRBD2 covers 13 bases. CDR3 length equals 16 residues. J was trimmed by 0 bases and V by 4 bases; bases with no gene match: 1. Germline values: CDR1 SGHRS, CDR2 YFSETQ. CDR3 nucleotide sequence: TGCGCCAGCAGCCGGACTAGCGGGAGCTCCTACAATGAGCAGTTCTTC. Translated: CASSRTSGSSYNEQFF.

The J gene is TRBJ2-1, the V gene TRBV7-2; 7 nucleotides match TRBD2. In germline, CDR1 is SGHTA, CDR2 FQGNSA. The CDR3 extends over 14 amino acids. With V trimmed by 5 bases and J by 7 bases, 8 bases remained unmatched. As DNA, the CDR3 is TGTGCCAGCAGCGCACGGGACTACCTTAATGAGCAGTTCTTC. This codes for CASSARDYLNEQFF.

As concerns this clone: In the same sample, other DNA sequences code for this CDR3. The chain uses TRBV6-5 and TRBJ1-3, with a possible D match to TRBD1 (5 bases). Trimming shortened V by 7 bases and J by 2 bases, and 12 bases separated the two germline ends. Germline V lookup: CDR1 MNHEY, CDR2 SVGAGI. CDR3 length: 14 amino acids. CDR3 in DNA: TGTGCCAGCACTCCCACAGGTACTGGAAACACCATATATTTT. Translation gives CASTPTGTGNTIYF.

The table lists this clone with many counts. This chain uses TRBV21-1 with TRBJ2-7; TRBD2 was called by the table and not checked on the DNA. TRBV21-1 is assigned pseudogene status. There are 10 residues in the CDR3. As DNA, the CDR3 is TGTGCCAACCCGGGGGACGAGCAGTACTTC. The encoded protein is CANPGDEQYF.

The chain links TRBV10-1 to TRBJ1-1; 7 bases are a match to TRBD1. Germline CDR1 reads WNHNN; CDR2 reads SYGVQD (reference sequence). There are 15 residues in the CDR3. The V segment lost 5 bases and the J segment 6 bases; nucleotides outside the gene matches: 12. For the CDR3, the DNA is TGCGCCAGCAGTCCGACAGGGAGTCGGAGAGCTGAAGCTTTCTTT. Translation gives CASSPTGSRRAEAFF.

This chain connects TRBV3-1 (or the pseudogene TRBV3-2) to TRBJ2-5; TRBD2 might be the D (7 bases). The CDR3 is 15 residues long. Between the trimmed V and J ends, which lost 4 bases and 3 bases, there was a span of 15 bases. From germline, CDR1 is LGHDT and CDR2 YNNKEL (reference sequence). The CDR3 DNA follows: TGTGCCAGCAGCCGCCCAGGGGCGGGGGAAGAGACCCAGTACTTC. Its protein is CASSRPGAGEETQYF.

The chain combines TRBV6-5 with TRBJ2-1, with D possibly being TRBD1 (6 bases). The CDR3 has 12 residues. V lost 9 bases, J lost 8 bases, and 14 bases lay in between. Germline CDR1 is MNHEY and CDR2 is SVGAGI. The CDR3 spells CASDRLRDEQFF. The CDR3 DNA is TGTGCCAGTGACAGGCTGAGGGATGAGCAGTTCTTC.

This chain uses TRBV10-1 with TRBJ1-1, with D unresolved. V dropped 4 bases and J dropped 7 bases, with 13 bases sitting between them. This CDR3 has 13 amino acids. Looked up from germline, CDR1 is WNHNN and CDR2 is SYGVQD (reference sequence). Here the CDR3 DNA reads TGCGCCAGCAGTGTCGGGGTCTACAGTGAAGCTTTCTTT. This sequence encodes CASSVGVYSEAFF.

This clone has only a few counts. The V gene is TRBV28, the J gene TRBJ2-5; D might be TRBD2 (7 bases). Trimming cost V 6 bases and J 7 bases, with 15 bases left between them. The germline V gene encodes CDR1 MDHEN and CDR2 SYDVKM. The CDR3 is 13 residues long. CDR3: CASRITGRGTQYF. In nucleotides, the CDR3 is TGTGCCAGCAGGATCACAGGGAGGGGGACCCAGTACTTC.

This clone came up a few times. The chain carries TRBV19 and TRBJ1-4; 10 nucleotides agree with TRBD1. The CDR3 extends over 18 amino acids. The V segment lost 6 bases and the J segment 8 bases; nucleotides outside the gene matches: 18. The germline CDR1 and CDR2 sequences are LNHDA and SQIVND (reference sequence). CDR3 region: CASRRDPTRQGAYEKLFF. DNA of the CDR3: TGTGCCAGTAGAAGAGACCCCACTCGACAGGGGGCTTACGAAAAACTGTTTTTT.

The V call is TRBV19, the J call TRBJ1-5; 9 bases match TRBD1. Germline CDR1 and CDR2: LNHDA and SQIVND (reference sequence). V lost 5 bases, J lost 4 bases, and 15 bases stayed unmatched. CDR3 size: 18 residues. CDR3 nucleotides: TGTGCCAGTAGTGGAGGAGCCATGGGACAGGGAGGAAATCAGCCCCAGCATTTT. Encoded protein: CASSGGAMGQGGNQPQHF.

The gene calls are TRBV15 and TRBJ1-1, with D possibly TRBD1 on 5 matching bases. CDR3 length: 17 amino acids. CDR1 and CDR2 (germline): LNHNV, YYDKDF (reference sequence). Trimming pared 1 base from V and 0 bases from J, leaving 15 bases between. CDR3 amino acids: CATSRVSLSRVNTEAFF. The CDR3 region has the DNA TGTGCCACCAGCAGAGTGAGTCTTTCCAGGGTGAACACTGAAGCTTTCTTT.

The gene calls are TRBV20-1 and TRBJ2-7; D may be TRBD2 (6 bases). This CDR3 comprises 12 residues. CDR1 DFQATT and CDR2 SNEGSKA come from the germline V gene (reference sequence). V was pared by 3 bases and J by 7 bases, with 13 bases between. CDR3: CSASGGEGEQYF. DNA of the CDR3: TGCAGTGCTAGTGGCGGGGAAGGGGAGCAGTACTTC.

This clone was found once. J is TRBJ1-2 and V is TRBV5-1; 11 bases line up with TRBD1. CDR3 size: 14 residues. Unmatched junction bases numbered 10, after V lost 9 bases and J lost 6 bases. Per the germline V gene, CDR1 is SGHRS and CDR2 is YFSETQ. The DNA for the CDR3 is TGCGCCACCTCCAGGGACAGGGGGACGGATGGCTACACCTTC. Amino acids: CATSRDRGTDGYTF.